This TCR beta chain was documented in a study of T cell clonality in common variable immunodeficiency. This clone came up many times. Coverage ceases 3 residues before the CDR3 finishes, and the germline J gene fills in the end. TCRdb keeps only in-frame clones here, not all; method: immunoSEQ multiplex PCR. This sample carries tens of thousands of clones, none of them present only once. The germline V gene encodes CDR1 SGHRS and CDR2 YFSETQ. The CDR3 is 15 residues long. V was cut by 0 bases and J by 7 bases, with 13 bases left in between. The V and J genes are TRBV5-1 and TRBJ2-2; D unclear. The sample comprised peripheral blood mononuclear cells. The TCR was taken from a person aged 18 to 70 in good health. CDR3 DNA (partial): TGCGCCAGCAGCTTGGAGTCCCCAGAGGTCGGGGAG. Its translation: CASSLESPEVGE. The whole CDR3 is CASSLESPEVGELFF.